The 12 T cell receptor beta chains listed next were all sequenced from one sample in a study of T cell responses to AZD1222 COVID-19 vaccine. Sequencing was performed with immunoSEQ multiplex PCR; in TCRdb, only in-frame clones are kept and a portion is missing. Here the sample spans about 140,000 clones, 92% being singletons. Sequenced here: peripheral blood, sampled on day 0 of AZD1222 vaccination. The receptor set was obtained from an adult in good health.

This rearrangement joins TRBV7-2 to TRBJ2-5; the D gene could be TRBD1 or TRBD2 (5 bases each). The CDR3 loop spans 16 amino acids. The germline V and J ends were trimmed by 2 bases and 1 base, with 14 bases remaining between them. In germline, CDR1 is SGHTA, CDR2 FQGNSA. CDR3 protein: CASSLRPGTIQETQYF. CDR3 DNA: TGTGCCAGCAGCTTACGCCCGGGGACGATCCAAGAGACCCAGTACTTC.

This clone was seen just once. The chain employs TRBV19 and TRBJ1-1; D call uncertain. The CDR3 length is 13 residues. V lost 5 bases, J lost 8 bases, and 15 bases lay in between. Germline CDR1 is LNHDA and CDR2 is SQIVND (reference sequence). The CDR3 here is CASSPAGSSEAFF. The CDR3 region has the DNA TGTGCCAGTAGTCCGGCGGGCAGTTCCGAAGCTTTCTTT.

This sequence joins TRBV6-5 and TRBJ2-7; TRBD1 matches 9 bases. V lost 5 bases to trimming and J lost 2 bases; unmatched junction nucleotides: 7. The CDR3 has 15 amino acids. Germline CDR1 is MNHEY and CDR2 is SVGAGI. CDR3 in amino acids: CASSRTGDGPYEQYF. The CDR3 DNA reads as TGTGCCAGCAGTCGGACAGGGGACGGGCCCTACGAGCAGTACTTC.

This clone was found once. CDR3 bases: TGTGCCAGCAGCCTCCGTCCTGCTGGTACTGAAGCTTTCTTT. This gives the protein CASSLRPAGTEAFF. The V and J genes are TRBV9 and TRBJ1-1; D not certain. The V end was cut by 4 bases, the J end by 5 bases, with 15 bases between. Germline CDR1 reads SGDLS; CDR2 reads YYNGEE. CDR3 size: 14 residues.

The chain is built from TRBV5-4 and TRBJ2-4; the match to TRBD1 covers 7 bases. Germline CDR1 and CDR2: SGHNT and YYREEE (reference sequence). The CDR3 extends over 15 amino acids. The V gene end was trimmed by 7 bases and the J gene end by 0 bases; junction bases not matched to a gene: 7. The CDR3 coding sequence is TGTGCCAGCGTACGACAGGGAGTAGCCAAAAACATTCAGTACTTC. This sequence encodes CASVRQGVAKNIQYF.

The CDR3 spells CASSPQGGSEKLFF. CDR3 in DNA: TGTGCCAGCAGCCCACAGGGGGGTAGTGAAAAACTGTTTTTT. The V call is TRBV28, the J call TRBJ1-4; 8 bases map to TRBD1. This CDR3 region has 14 residues. V gave up 6 bases and J gave up 7 bases; unmatched junction bases: 7. The germline V gene has CDR1 MDHEN and CDR2 SYDVKM.

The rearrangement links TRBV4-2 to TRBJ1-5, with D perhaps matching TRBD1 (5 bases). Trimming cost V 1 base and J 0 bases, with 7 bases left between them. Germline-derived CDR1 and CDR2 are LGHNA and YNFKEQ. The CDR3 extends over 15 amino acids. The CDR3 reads CASSQVGDSNQPQHF. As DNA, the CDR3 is TGTGCCAGCAGCCAAGTGGGGGATAGCAATCAGCCCCAGCATTTT.

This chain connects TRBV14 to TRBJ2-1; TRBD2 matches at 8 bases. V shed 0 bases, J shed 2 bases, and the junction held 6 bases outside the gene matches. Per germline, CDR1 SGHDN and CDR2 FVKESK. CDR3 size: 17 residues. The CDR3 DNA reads TGTGCCAGCAGCCAAGATGTAGCGGGGACTCCCTACAATGAGCAGTTCTTC. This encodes CASSQDVAGTPYNEQFF. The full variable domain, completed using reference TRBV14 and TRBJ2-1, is EAGVTQFPSHSVIEKGQTVTLRCDPISGHDNLYWYRRVMGKEIKFLLHFVKESKQDESGMPNNRFLAERTGGTYSTLKVQPAELEDSGVYFCASSQDVAGTPYNEQFFGPGTRLTVL.

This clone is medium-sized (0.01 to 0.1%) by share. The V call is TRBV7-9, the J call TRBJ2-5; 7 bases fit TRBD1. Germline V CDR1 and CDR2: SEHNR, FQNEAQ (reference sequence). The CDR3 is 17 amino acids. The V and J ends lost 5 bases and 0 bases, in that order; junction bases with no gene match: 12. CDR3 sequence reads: CASSTIGTVWYQETQYF. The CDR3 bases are TGTGCCAGCAGCACAATTGGGACAGTATGGTACCAAGAGACCCAGTACTTC.

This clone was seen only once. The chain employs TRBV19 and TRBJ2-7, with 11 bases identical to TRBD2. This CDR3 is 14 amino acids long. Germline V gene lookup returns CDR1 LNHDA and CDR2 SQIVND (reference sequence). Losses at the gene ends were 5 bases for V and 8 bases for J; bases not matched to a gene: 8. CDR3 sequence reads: CASSPGTSGTQQYF. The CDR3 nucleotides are TGTGCCAGTAGTCCCGGGACTAGCGGTACCCAGCAGTACTTC.

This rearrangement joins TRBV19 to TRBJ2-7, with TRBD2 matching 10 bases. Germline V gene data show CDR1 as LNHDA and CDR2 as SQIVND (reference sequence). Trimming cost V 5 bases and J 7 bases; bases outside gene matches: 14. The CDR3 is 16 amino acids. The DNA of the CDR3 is TGTGCCAGTAGTCTCCCGGGACTAGCGTCTCCGGGAGAGCAGTACTTC. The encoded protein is CASSLPGLASPGEQYF.

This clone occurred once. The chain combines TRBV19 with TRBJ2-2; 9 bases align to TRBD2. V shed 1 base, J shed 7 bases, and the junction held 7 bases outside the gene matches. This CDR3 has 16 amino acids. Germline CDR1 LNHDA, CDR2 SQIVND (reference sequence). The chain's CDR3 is CASSIGVAGVLGELFF. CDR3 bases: TGTGCCAGTAGTATAGGGGTAGCGGGAGTGCTCGGGGAGCTGTTTTTT.